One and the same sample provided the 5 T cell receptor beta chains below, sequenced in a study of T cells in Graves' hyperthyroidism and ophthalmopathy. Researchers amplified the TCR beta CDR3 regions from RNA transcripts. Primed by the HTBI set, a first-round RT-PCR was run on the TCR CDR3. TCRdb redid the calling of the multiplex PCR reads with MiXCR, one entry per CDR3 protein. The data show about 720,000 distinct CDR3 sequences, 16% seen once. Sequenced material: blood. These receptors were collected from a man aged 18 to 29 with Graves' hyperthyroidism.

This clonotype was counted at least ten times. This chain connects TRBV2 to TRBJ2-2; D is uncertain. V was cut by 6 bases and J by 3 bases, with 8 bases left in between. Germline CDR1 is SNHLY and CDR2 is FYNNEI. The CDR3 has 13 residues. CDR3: CASSLSYTGELFF. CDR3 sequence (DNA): TGTGCCAGCAGCTTATCTTACACCGGGGAGCTGTTTTTT.

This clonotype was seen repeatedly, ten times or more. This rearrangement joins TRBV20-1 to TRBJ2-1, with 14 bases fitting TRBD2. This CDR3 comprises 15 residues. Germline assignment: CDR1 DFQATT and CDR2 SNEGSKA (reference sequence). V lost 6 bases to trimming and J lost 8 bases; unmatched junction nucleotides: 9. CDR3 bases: TGCAGTGCGAGGCCCCCGGGACTAGCGGGAGATGAGCAGTTCTTC. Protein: CSARPPGLAGDEQFF.

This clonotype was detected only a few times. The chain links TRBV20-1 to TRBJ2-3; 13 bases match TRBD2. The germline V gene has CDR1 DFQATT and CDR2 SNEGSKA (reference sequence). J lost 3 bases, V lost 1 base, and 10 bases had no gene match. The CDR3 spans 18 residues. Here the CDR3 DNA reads TGCAGTGCTAGAGGACTCACTAGCGGGAGGGCCGGTACAGATACGCAGTATTTT. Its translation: CSARGLTSGRAGTDTQYF.

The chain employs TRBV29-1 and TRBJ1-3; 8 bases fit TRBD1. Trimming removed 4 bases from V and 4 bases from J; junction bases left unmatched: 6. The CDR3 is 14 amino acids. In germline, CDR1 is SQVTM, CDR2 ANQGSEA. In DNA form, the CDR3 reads TGCAGCGTTGGGCCCGGGACAGGAGGAAACACCATATATTTT. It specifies CSVGPGTGGNTIYF.

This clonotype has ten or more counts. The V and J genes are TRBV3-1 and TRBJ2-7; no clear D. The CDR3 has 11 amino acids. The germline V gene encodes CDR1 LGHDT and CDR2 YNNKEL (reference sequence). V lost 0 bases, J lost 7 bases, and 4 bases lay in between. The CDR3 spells CASSQEGEQYF. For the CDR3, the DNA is TGTGCCAGCAGCCAAGAGGGAGAGCAGTACTTC.